This T cell receptor beta chain derives from a study of T-cell reconstitution after alpha-beta-depleted transplantation in children. Using unique molecular identifiers, the investigators prepared the TCRbeta library. TCRdb passed the PCR reads through MiXCR, listing each CDR3 protein once. The table shows 130,000 to 150,000 distinct CDR3 sequences, with roughly 8.8% occurring only once. The study's findings and limits: Newly produced T cells mostly provided counts and TCRbeta diversity after one year, as hyperexpanded clones declined. Diversity of TCRbeta at day 60 was high in some patients, arising from surviving recipient T cells and thymic progenitors.

This clonotype was seen at least ten times. Its antigen is not known. This TCR was sampled from a female patient aged 2-10 years who had a stem cell transplant for congenital amegakaryocytic thrombocytopenia, so the T cells may come from the graft donor. The sequencing used PBMCs, mostly from graft donor cells, collected 180 days after TCRalphabeta/CD19-depleted stem cell transplant.

The CDR3 coding sequence is TGTGCCAGCAGTTCTGGAAACACCATATATTTT. This codes for CASSSGNTIYF. The V and J genes are TRBV28 and TRBJ1-3, with D uncertain. Per germline, CDR1 MDHEN and CDR2 SYDVKM. V gave up 4 bases and J gave up 2 bases, with 0 bases separating them. The CDR3 runs 11 residues.